This entry lists 4 T cell receptor beta chains sequenced from one sample in a study of siplizumab effects on memory and regulatory T cells. Profiling relied on immunoSEQ multiplex PCR, and the TCRdb table lists in-frame clones only, not all of them. The profile covers approximately 94,000 clones, with approximately 94% appearing a single time and 6.5% taken by the ten largest. Input material: CD8+ T cells sorted from blood. The receptors were gathered from a human donor in good health.

CDR3 nucleotide sequence: TGTGCCAGCAGAACCCGAGAGGCCTACGAGCAGTACTTC. This translates into CASRTREAYEQYF. The V gene is TRBV6-6, the J gene TRBJ2-7; D is unresolved. The germline V gene has CDR1 MNHNY and CDR2 SVGAGI (reference sequence). This CDR3 comprises 13 residues. Trimming removed 6 bases at V and 2 bases at J, with 11 bases between.

The CDR3 reads CASSFSESSYEQYF. CDR3 nucleotide sequence: TGTGCCAGCAGTTTTTCGGAGAGCTCCTACGAGCAGTACTTC. The chain joins TRBV27 to TRBJ2-7; D unclear. V lost 3 bases and J lost 0, with 9 bases in between. Germline values: CDR1 MNHEY, CDR2 SMNVEV (reference sequence). CDR3 length: 14 residues.

V usage is TRBV9 and J usage is TRBJ2-2; TRBD2 matches at 9 bases. Germline V gene data show CDR1 as SGDLS and CDR2 as YYNGEE. The CDR3 has 16 residues. J lost 8 bases, V lost 1 base, and 9 bases had no gene match. CDR3: CASSVYSGSAGGELFF. The CDR3 region has the DNA TGTGCCAGCAGCGTATATAGCGGGAGCGCGGGTGGGGAGCTGTTTTTT.

The J gene is TRBJ2-1, the V gene TRBV15; TRBD1 matches at 8 bases. Losses at the gene ends were 3 bases for V and 2 bases for J; bases not matched to a gene: 9. The CDR3 totals 17 residues. CDR1 and CDR2 from the germline V gene are LNHNV and YYDKDF (reference sequence). The CDR3 coding sequence is TGTGCCACCAGCAGGGGGGGAGCAGGGGGCGCCTACAATGAGCAGTTCTTC. It codes for CATSRGGAGGAYNEQFF.